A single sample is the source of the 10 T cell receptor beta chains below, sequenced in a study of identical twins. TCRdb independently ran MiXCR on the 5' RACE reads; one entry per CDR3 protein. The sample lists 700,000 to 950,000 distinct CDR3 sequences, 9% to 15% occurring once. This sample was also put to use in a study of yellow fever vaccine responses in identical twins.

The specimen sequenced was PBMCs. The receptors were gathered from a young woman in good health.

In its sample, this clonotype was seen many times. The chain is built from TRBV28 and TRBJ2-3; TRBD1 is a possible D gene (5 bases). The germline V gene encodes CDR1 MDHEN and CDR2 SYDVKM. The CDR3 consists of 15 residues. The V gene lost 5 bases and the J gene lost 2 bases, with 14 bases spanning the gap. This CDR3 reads CASSVRGRSTDTQYF. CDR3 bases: TGTGCCAGCAGTGTAAGGGGCAGATCCACAGATACGCAGTATTTT.

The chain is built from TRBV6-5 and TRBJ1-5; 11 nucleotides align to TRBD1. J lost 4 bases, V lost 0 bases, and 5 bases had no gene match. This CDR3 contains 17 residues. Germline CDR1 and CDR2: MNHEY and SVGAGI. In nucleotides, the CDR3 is TGTGCCAGCAGTTACTCGAGGACAGGGGGCGCAAATCAGCCCCAGCATTTT. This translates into CASSYSRTGGANQPQHF.

CDR3 in DNA: TGTGCCAGCAGTGTAAGGCAGCTACCCTACGAGCAGTACTTC. This gives the protein CASSVRQLPYEQYF. The J gene is TRBJ2-7, the V gene TRBV2; no firm D call. Germline loops: CDR1 SNHLY, CDR2 FYNNEI. CDR3 length: 14 amino acids. V lost 4 bases and J lost 2, with 12 bases in between.

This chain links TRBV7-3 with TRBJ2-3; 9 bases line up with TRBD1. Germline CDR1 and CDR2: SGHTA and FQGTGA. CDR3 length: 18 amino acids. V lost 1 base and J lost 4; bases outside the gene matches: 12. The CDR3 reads CASSLKYFGTGLSDTQYF. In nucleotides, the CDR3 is TGTGCCAGCAGCTTAAAGTATTTCGGGACAGGGCTATCAGATACGCAGTATTTT. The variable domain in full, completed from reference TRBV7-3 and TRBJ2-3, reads GAGVSQTPSNKVTEKGKYVELRCDPISGHTALYWYRQSLGQGPEFLIYFQGTGAADDSGLPNDRFFAVRPEGSVSTLKIQRTERGDSAVYLCASSLKYFGTGLSDTQYFGPGTRLTVL.

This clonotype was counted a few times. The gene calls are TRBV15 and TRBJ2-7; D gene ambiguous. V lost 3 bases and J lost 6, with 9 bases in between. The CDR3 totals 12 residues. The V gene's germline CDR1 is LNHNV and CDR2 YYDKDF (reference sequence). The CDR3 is CATSRVYGEQYV. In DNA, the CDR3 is TGTGCCACCAGCAGGGTCTATGGCGAGCAGTACGTC.

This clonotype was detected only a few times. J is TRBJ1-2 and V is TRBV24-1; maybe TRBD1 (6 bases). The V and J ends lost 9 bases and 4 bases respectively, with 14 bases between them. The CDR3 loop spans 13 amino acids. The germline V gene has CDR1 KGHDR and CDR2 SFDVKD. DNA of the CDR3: TGTGCCACCGAACAGGGTCCCGGCTATGGCTACACCTTC. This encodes CATEQGPGYGYTF.

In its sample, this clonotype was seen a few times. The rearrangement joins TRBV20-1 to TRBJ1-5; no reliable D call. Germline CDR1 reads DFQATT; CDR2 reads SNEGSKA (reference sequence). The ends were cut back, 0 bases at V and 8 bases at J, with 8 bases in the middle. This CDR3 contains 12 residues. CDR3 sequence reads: CSAREEGKPQHF. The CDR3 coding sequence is TGCAGTGCTAGAGAAGAGGGAAAGCCCCAGCATTTT.

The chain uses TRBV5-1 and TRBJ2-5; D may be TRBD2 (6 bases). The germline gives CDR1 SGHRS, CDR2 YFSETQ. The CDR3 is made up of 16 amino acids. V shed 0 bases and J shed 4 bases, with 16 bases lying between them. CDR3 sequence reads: CASSLASTRVGETQYF. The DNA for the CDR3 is TGCGCCAGCAGCTTGGCCTCGACTAGGGTGGGAGAGACCCAGTACTTC.

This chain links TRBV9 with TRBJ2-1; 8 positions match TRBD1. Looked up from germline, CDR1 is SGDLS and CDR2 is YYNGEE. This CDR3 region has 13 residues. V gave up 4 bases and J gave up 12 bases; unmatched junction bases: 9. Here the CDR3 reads CASSSRDRMGQFF. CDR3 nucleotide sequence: TGTGCCAGCAGCTCCCGGGACAGGATGGGGCAGTTCTTC.

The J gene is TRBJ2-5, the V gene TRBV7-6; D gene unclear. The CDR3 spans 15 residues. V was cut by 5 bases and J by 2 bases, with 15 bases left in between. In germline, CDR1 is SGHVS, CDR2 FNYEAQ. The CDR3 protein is CASSLLNGEQETQYF. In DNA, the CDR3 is TGTGCCAGCAGCCTCTTGAACGGAGAGCAAGAGACCCAGTACTTC.